These 4 T cell receptor beta chains were all obtained from the same sample, sequenced in a study of identical twins. MiXCR, run by TCRdb on the 5' RACE reads, gives a single entry per CDR3 protein. The sample yields some 590,000 distinct CDR3 sequences, roughly 9.9% seen once. This same sample was also taken into another study, of yellow fever vaccine responses in identical twins.

Sequencing was done on a sample of PBMCs. These receptors all stem from a woman under 30 in good health.

The chain links TRBV6-1 to TRBJ2-3, with D hard to call. The CDR3 totals 13 residues. Trimming took 7 bases from V and 0 from J, leaving 8 bases between them. Germline CDR1 MNHNS, CDR2 SASEGT. The CDR3 nucleotides read TGTGCCAGCATCGAATTCAGCACAGATACGCAGTATTTT. Its protein product is CASIEFSTDTQYF.

This clonotype occurred a few times. The CDR3: CASSLTGVSPLHF. In DNA, the CDR3 is TGTGCCAGCAGTTTAACCGGGGTTTCACCCCTCCACTTT. This sequence joins TRBV12-3 or TRBV12-4 and TRBJ1-6, with D uncertain. CDR3 length: 13 amino acids. V was pared by 2 bases and J by 9 bases, with 8 bases between.

This clonotype was detected many times. The rearrangement links TRBV4-3 to TRBJ2-3; D is ambiguous. The CDR3 totals 15 residues. Per germline, CDR1 LGHNA and CDR2 YSLEER. The germline V and J ends were trimmed by 0 bases and 6 bases, with 13 bases remaining between them. The CDR3 loop reads CASSQDSIVRDTQYF. In nucleotides, the CDR3 is TGCGCCAGCAGCCAAGACTCAATAGTGAGGGATACGCAGTATTTT.

The sample holds a few counts of this clonotype. The rearrangement uses TRBV11-2 and TRBJ2-7; D uncertain. This CDR3 comprises 15 residues. Per the germline V gene, CDR1 is SGHAT and CDR2 is FQNNGV. Trimming removed 5 bases at V and 5 bases at J, with 19 bases between. CDR3 amino acids: CASSASFARSHEQYF. Here the CDR3 DNA reads TGTGCCAGCAGCGCCTCTTTCGCGCGATCCCACGAGCAGTACTTC. The full variable domain, in which reference TRBV11-2 and TRBJ2-7 provide the parts outside the CDR3, is EAGVAQSPRYKIIEKRQSVAFWCNPISGHATLYWYQQILGQGPKLLIQFQNNGVVDDSQLPKDRFSAERLKGVDSTLKIQPAKLEDSAVYLCASSASFARSHEQYFGPGTRLTVT.